This is a list of T cell receptor beta chains from one sample in a study of cytomegalovirus exposure and HLA in healthy donors. Using immunoSEQ multiplex PCR, the repertoire was profiled, and TCRdb retains in-frame clones only, with some absent. The repertoire holds 200,000 to 250,000 clones, with 80% to 90% as singletons. The sequencing sample was made of PBMCs. These receptors all stem from a girl aged 2-10 years in good health and CMV-seronegative. CDR3s include the opening cysteine and the closing phenylalanine or tryptophan. D genes are given only for firm matches. Clone size is stated in some rows and not others, as once, few, many or a class when expanded.

TRBV27,.,.,TRBJ2-3,TGTGCCAGCAGTCCTCGGGGGATTAGCACAGATACGCAGTATTTT,CASSPRGISTDTQYF
TRBV7-9,once,TRBD1,TRBJ1-2,TGTGCCAGCAGTTCCTTGGACAGGTCCTCCTATGGCTACACCTTC,CASSSLDRSSYGYTF
TRBV4-2,few,TRBD1,TRBJ2-3,TGTGCCAGCAGCCCTCGGGACAGGGAATACACAGATACGCAGTATTTT,CASSPRDREYTDTQYF
TRBV19,.,.,TRBJ1-1,TGTGCCAGTACGGGGGGGTACGGGTTGCACACTGAAGCTTTCTTT,CASTGGYGLHTEAFF
TRBV2,.,TRBD1,TRBJ2-1,TGTGCCAGCAGTGAAGGACAGACAGGGAAAAATGAGCAGTTCTTC,CASSEGQTGKNEQFF
TRBV5-4,.,TRBD1,TRBJ2-1,TGTGCCAGCAGCCGGGACAGATCTCTCTACAATGAGCAGTTCTTC,CASSRDRSLYNEQFF
TRBV5-1,.,TRBD2,TRBJ2-3,TGCGCCAGCAGCCCGGGACTAGCGGGGGGGAGGGATACGCAGTATTTT,CASSPGLAGGRDTQYF
TRBV5-1,.,TRBD2,TRBJ2-1,TGCGCCAGCAGCTTTGGACTAGCGGGGGCACGCTACAATGAGCAGTTCTTC,CASSFGLAGARYNEQFF
TRBV6-6,.,.,TRBJ1-1,TGTGCCAGCAGGTTACTACAGGGATTTAACACTGAAGCTTTCTTT,CASRLLQGFNTEAFF
TRBV6-4,.,TRBD2,TRBJ2-1,TGTGCCAGCAGTGTAGCGGGGGGCTCCTACAATGAGCAGTTCTTC,CASSVAGGSYNEQFF
TRBV7-2,.,TRBD2,TRBJ2-5,TGTGCCAGCAGCCTGATGACTAGCGGGGGGGCAGAGACCCAGTACTTC,CASSLMTSGGAETQYF
TRBV10-2,.,TRBD2,TRBJ2-7,TGCGCCAGCAGTGAGTCGGGTCTAGCGGGGGGGCAGTACGAGCAGTACTTC,CASSESGLAGGQYEQYF
TRBV29-1,.,.,TRBJ1-1,TGCAGCGTTGTCAGGGTAGGAACTGAAGCTTTCTTT,CSVVRVGTEAFF
TRBV5-5,.,.,TRBJ1-1,TGTGCCAGCAGCGACGTAGGGGTGGACACTGAAGCTTTCTTT,CASSDVGVDTEAFF
TRBV5-1,.,TRBD1,TRBJ1-2,TGCGCCAGCAGGTTGACAGGGGACTATGGCTACACCTTC,CASRLTGDYGYTF
TRBV5-1,.,TRBD1,TRBJ1-2,TGCGCCAGCAGGACAGGGTCAGATGGCTACACCTTC,CASRTGSDGYTF
TRBV6-5,.,.,TRBJ1-5,TGTGCCAGCAGTTACTCCGCGTTTTATAGCAATCAGCCCCAGCATTTT,CASSYSAFYSNQPQHF
TRBV6-6,.,TRBD1,TRBJ2-1,TGTGCCAGCACCCGGGACAGCCGCCAGTTCTTC,CASTRDSRQFF
TRBV1,once,.,TRBJ2-4,TGCACCAGCAGCCGGTCTAGCCAGTACTTC,CTSSRSSQYF
TRBV5-4,.,TRBD2,TRBJ2-1,TGTGCCAGCAGCTATAAAACTAGCGGGGGGTACAATGAGCAGTTCTTC,CASSYKTSGGYNEQFF
TRBV7-9,.,TRBD1,TRBJ1-2,TGTGCCAGCAGTCCTCCCGACAGGGGGCCGGATGGCTACACCTTC,CASSPPDRGPDGYTF
TRBV5-1,.,TRBD2,TRBJ2-7,TGCGCCAGCAGCTTAGAGCGGGGCTCCTACGAGCAGTACTTC,CASSLERGSYEQYF
TRBV28,.,.,TRBJ1-5,TGTGCCAGCAGTTTAGGACAGATAGGTAATCAGCCCCAGCATTTT,CASSLGQIGNQPQHF
TRBV6-6,.,TRBD2,TRBJ2-3,TGTGCCAGCAGACCGGGACTAGCGGGGTCCTGGGATACGCAGTATTTT,CASRPGLAGSWDTQYF
TRBV30,.,TRBD1,TRBJ2-7,TGTGCCTGGAGTGAGGGGACAGGGGGCGGTCGGGAGCAGTACTTC,CAWSEGTGGGREQYF
TRBV11-2,.,TRBD2,TRBJ2-7,TGTGCCAGCAGCATTGAACTAGCGGGAGCCTACGAGCAGTACTTC,CASSIELAGAYEQYF
TRBV5-4,.,TRBD2,TRBJ2-1,TGTGCCAGCAGCTTACCGACTAGCGATAATGAGCAGTTCTTC,CASSLPTSDNEQFF
TRBV5-1,.,TRBD1,TRBJ1-1,TGCGCCAGCAGCTTGACCACAGGGGAAAACACTGAAGCTTTCTTT,CASSLTTGENTEAFF
TRBV9,.,.,TRBJ2-5,TGTGCCAGCAGCGTAGAAGCGGTGATGGCGGGGTCTTACGAGACCCAGTACTTC,CASSVEAVMAGSYETQYF
TRBV5-5,.,.,TRBJ1-1,TGTGCCAGCAGCAGGGGAGGCACTGAAGCTTTCTTT,CASSRGGTEAFF
TRBV7-9,.,.,TRBJ2-7,TGTGCCAGCAGCTCTTTCGACGAGCAGTACTTC,CASSSFDEQYF
TRBV5-4,few,.,TRBJ1-1,TGTGCCAGCAGCTACAGGAAAACTGAAGCTTTCTTT,CASSYRKTEAFF
TRBV11-3,.,.,TRBJ2-7,TGTGCCAGCCCTAGGGACTTCTCCCACTACGAGCAGTACTTC,CASPRDFSHYEQYF
TRBV13,.,.,TRBJ1-1,TGTGCCAGCAGCCAGAACACTGAAGCTTTCTTT,CASSQNTEAFF
TRBV7-2,.,.,TRBJ1-1,TGTGCCAGCAGCTCCTACGGGGGGGGAGCTTTCTTT,CASSSYGGGAFF
TRBV5-1,.,.,TRBJ2-5,TGCGCCAGCAGCTCCTCAGGGGCTAGGGAGACCCAGTACTTC,CASSSSGARETQYF
TRBV6-1,.,TRBD1,TRBJ1-5,TGTGCCAGCAGTGTAGGACGTCAACAGGGGACCCAGCATTTT,CASSVGRQQGTQHF
TRBV4-1,.,TRBD2,TRBJ2-2,TGCGCCAGCAGCCAAGAAGGCGCGGGAGGTACCGGGGAGCTGTTTTTT,CASSQEGAGGTGELFF
TRBV7-9,.,TRBD2,TRBJ2-7,TGTGCCAGCAGCCGCCCCACCGGGACTAGCGGGGGCGAGCAGTACTTC,CASSRPTGTSGGEQYF
TRBV6-6,few,.,TRBJ1-2,TGTGCCAGCACCTCTGACAGAGCTAACTATGGCTACACCTTC,CASTSDRANYGYTF
TRBV19,.,TRBD1,TRBJ1-4,TGTGCCAGCGGACAGGGGAATAATGAAAAACTGTTTTTT,CASGQGNNEKLFF
TRBV5-1,.,.,TRBJ1-1,TGCGCCAGCAGCTTTACAGAGAACACTGAAGCTTTCTTT,CASSFTENTEAFF
TRBV9,.,TRBD2,TRBJ2-3,TGTGCCAGCAGCGTAGCTAGCGGGGGTGGAGATACGCAGTATTTT,CASSVASGGGDTQYF
TRBV7-9,.,TRBD1,TRBJ2-7,TGTGCCAGCAGCGCCCCGGGACAGAATTACGAGCAGTACTTC,CASSAPGQNYEQYF
TRBV10-2,.,.,TRBJ2-2,TGCGCCAGCACCAGGGGGAACACCGGGGAGCTGTTTTTT,CASTRGNTGELFF
TRBV29-1,.,.,TRBJ1-4,TGCAGCGTTGAGCTACAGGGTCGCAGGAATGAAAAACTGTTTTTT,CSVELQGRRNEKLFF
TRBV5-1,once,TRBD2,TRBJ2-1,TGCGCCAGCAGCCCGCGGGAGCGGACCTACAATGAGCAGTTCTTC,CASSPRERTYNEQFF
TRBV5-6,.,.,TRBJ2-5,TGTGCCAGCATGCGGCTCCGGCTTACAGAGACCCAGTACTTC,CASMRLRLTETQYF
TRBV29-1,.,TRBD1,TRBJ1-2,TGCAGCGTCGCCAAGGACAGGGATCTTGGCTACACCTTC,CSVAKDRDLGYTF
TRBV27,.,TRBD1,TRBJ2-4,TGTGCCAGCAGTTGGGCCGGGACAGGGGGCGGGATTCAGTACTTC,CASSWAGTGGGIQYF
TRBV11-2,.,TRBD2,TRBJ2-7,TGTGCCAGCAGCACCTGGGACTATTACGAGCAGTACTTC,CASSTWDYYEQYF
TRBV9,.,TRBD1,TRBJ2-7,TGTGCCAGCAGCCTCCGGACAGGGAACTACGAGCAGTACTTC,CASSLRTGNYEQYF
TRBV5-4,.,.,TRBJ1-1,TGTGCCAGCAGCTTGGAGGCAGGGTCTATGAACACTGAAGCTTTCTTT,CASSLEAGSMNTEAFF
TRBV7-9,.,.,TRBJ2-7,TGTGCCAGCAGCTTAATCCTTCAGGAGCAGTACTTC,CASSLILQEQYF
TRBV1,.,.,TRBJ1-4,TGCACCAGCAGCCAAGAGACAGGAAGTGGAACTGTTTTT,CTSSQETGSGTVF